A single sample gave rise to the 27 T cell receptor beta chains below, sequenced in a study of OX40 agonist ivuxolimab in advanced cancers. This table comes from immunoSEQ multiplex PCR, and its TCRdb copy is limited to in-frame clones, with some not included. The sample has tens of thousands of clones, less than 85% seen once. The sequenced sample was CD4+ or CD8+ T cells sorted from blood, obtained in a trial of the OX40 agonist ivuxolimab. The source is an adult with an advanced solid tumor such as melanoma, head and neck, liver or kidney cancer.

The chain couples TRBV28 to TRBJ1-2, with D tentatively TRBD1 (5 bases). This CDR3 is 13 amino acids long. V was trimmed by 2 bases and J by 8 bases, leaving 12 bases between them. CDR1 and CDR2 (germline): MDHEN, SYDVKM. This chain's CDR3 is CASSLDSLWGYTF. The DNA of the CDR3 is TGTGCCAGCAGTTTAGACAGTCTCTGGGGCTACACCTTC.

This chain joins TRBV6-6 and TRBJ2-7; D is possibly TRBD2 (6 bases). The V and J ends lost 4 bases and 0 bases respectively, with 7 bases between them. This CDR3 spans 13 amino acids. Germline CDR1 MNHNY, CDR2 SVGAGI (reference sequence). CDR3 nucleotides: TGTGCCAGCAGTTCGGGGGTCTCCTACGAGCAGTACTTC. This gives the protein CASSSGVSYEQYF.

This clone was detected only once. V usage is TRBV19 and J usage is TRBJ2-7, with TRBD2 identical over 9 bases. The V gene end was trimmed by 0 bases and the J gene end by 6 bases; junction bases not matched to a gene: 3. CDR3 size: 14 residues. Germline CDR1 LNHDA, CDR2 SQIVND (reference sequence). The CDR3 region is CASSIDLAGSEQYF. CDR3 sequence (DNA): TGTGCCAGTAGTATAGATCTAGCGGGGAGCGAGCAGTACTTC. The full variable domain, completed using reference TRBV19 and TRBJ2-7, is DGGITQSPKYLFRKEGQNVTLSCEQNLNHDAMYWYRQDPGQGLRLIYYSQIVNDFQKGDIAEGYSVSREKKESFPLTVTSAQKNPTAFYLCASSIDLAGSEQYFGPGTRLTVT.

The V gene is TRBV19, the J gene TRBJ2-2, with D possibly TRBD2 on 5 matching bases. CDR3 length equals 15 residues. Trimming removed 3 bases from V and 5 bases from J, with 13 bases in between. The germline V gene encodes CDR1 LNHDA and CDR2 SQIVND (reference sequence). The CDR3 DNA is TGTGCCAGTAGTATGAGGGATGTGAGGACCGGGGAGCTGTTTTTT. Amino acid sequence: CASSMRDVRTGELFF. Full variable domain (rest looked up from reference TRBV19 and TRBJ2-2): DGGITQSPKYLFRKEGQNVTLSCEQNLNHDAMYWYRQDPGQGLRLIYYSQIVNDFQKGDIAEGYSVSREKKESFPLTVTSAQKNPTAFYLCASSMRDVRTGELFFGEGSRLTVL.

This chain joins TRBV11-2 and TRBJ2-7; D is undetermined. Trimming cost V 11 bases and J 5 bases, with 16 bases left between them. The CDR3 extends over 12 amino acids. Germline assignment: CDR1 SGHAT and CDR2 FQNNGV. The CDR3 spells CARGDQADEQYF. The CDR3 DNA reads as TGTGCCCGAGGAGACCAAGCTGACGAGCAGTACTTC.

The gene calls are TRBV6-6 and TRBJ2-5; the D gene is possibly TRBD2 (6 bases). Germline V gives CDR1 MNHNY, CDR2 SVGAGI (reference sequence). This CDR3 comprises 14 residues. V lost 10 bases to trimming and J lost 5 bases, with 20 bases between them. CDR3 nucleotide sequence: TGTGCCACCCAGGAGGGGAATGGTCTGGAGACCCAGTACTTC. It specifies CATQEGNGLETQYF.

The rearrangement joins TRBV27 to TRBJ1-6; tentative D call: TRBD1 (6 bases). Germline lookup yields CDR1 MNHEY and CDR2 SMNVEV (reference sequence). Trimming left V 3 bases short and J 8 bases short, with 11 bases between. The CDR3 is made up of 14 amino acids. CDR3 in amino acids: CASSLGTPHSPLHF. Here the CDR3 DNA reads TGTGCCAGCAGTTTGGGGACACCCCATTCACCCCTCCACTTT.

The chain carries TRBV6-6 and TRBJ2-1; D unresolved. Trimming removed 8 bases from V and 5 bases from J, with 19 bases in between. Germline values: CDR1 MNHNY, CDR2 SVGAGI (reference sequence). CDR3 length: 15 residues. The CDR3 nucleotides read TGTGCCAGCTCTCTGAATTTGGGATCGGACAATGAGCAGTTCTTC. This translates into CASSLNLGSDNEQFF.

This sequence joins TRBV28 and TRBJ1-4; no firm D call. V shed 4 bases and J shed 2 bases, with 11 bases lying between them. CDR1 is MDHEN and CDR2 is SYDVKM in the germline V gene. CDR3 length: 15 residues. The CDR3 sequence is CASSSSLGTNEKLFF. The DNA of the CDR3 is TGTGCCAGCAGTTCCTCCCTGGGGACTAATGAAAAACTGTTTTTT.

This clone was counted a single time. This chain uses TRBV28 with TRBJ2-2; a weak D match, TRBD2 (6 bases). Germline assignment: CDR1 MDHEN and CDR2 SYDVKM. Trimming stripped 0 bases from V and 4 bases from J, with 9 bases between. The CDR3 consists of 15 residues. Here the CDR3 reads CASSLWGGFTGELFF. In DNA, the CDR3 is TGTGCCAGCAGTTTATGGGGGGGTTTCACCGGGGAGCTGTTTTTT. Complete variable domain (other parts from reference TRBV28 and TRBJ2-2): DVKVTQSSRYLVKRTGEKVFLECVQDMDHENMFWYRQDPGLGLRLIYFSYDVKMKEKGDIPEGYSVSREKKERFSLILESASTNQTSMYLCASSLWGGFTGELFFGEGSRLTVL.

The CDR3 DNA reads as TGTGCCAGCAGGGGGGCGAGGCCTTCCTACAATGAGCAGTTCTTC. It specifies CASRGARPSYNEQFF. The J gene is TRBJ2-1, the V gene TRBV5-6; tentative D call: TRBD1 (6 bases). This CDR3 comprises 15 residues. Germline assignment: CDR1 SGHDT and CDR2 YYEEEE. V lost 5 bases and J lost 1, with 13 bases in between.

The J gene is TRBJ2-7, the V gene TRBV4-1; 9 nucleotides line up with TRBD1. Losses at the gene ends were 0 bases for V and 3 bases for J; bases not matched to a gene: 9. Germline V CDR1 and CDR2: MGHRA, YSYEKL. The CDR3 has 17 amino acids. The DNA of the CDR3 is TGCGCCAGCAGCCAAGACTTTGGGACAGGGTTTTACTACGAGCAGTACTTC. Protein: CASSQDFGTGFYYEQYF.

The chain combines TRBV7-7 with TRBJ2-3, with TRBD2 matching over 13 bases. With V trimmed by 5 bases and J by 0 bases, 5 bases remained unmatched. The V gene's germline CDR1 is SSHAT and CDR2 FNYEAQ (reference sequence). CDR3 length: 17 amino acids. The CDR3 region is CASSPEGLAGSTDTQYF. The CDR3 DNA reads TGTGCCAGCAGCCCGGAGGGACTAGCGGGAAGCACAGATACGCAGTATTTT.

This clone has only a few counts. The gene calls are TRBV7-9 and TRBJ1-1; perhaps TRBD1 as D (5 bases). V was trimmed by 2 bases and J by 4 bases, leaving 8 bases between them. Germline V CDR1 and CDR2: SEHNR, FQNEAQ (reference sequence). CDR3 length equals 13 residues. The chain's CDR3 is CASSLSGATEAFF. CDR3 bases: TGTGCCAGCAGCTTATCTGGGGCCACTGAAGCTTTCTTT.

On this clone itself: The sample carries other DNA sequences with the same CDR3. The chain uses TRBV2 and TRBJ1-1, with unresolved D. The V gene lost 3 bases and the J gene lost 2 bases, with 13 bases spanning the gap. Germline CDR1 is SNHLY and CDR2 is FYNNEI. The CDR3 extends over 15 amino acids. CDR3 sequence (DNA): TGTGCCAGCAGTGAGAGTCCAGACCAAAACACTGAAGCTTTCTTT. It codes for CASSESPDQNTEAFF.

Written as DNA, the CDR3 is TGTGCCAGCAGCTCCAGGGGCTCCTACAATGAGCAGTTCTTC. Translating it yields CASSSRGSYNEQFF. V is TRBV7-8 and J is TRBJ2-1; D possibly corresponds to TRBD1 (6 bases). Germline loops: CDR1 SGHVS, CDR2 FQNEAQ. V lost 4 bases and J lost 0, with 7 bases in between. There are 14 residues in the CDR3.

The chain carries TRBV5-3 and TRBJ2-1, with D possibly matching TRBD2 (6 bases). TRBV5-3 is reported as an ORF; its role is uncertain. The V and J ends lost 8 bases and 6 bases respectively, with 15 bases between them. CDR3 length: 13 residues. CDR3 sequence reads: CASSAGTLNEQFF. CDR3 sequence (DNA): TGTGCCAGCAGCGCCGGGACTCTCAATGAGCAGTTCTTC.

The chain combines TRBV6-5 with TRBJ2-7; TRBD2 might be the D (5 bases). The CDR3 totals 15 residues. Germline-derived CDR1 and CDR2 are MNHEY and SVGAGI. V was clipped by 0 bases and J by 1 base, with 10 bases between them. CDR3 in amino acids: CASSYSTRGSYEQYF. CDR3 in DNA: TGTGCCAGCAGTTACTCCACCCGGGGTTCCTACGAGCAGTACTTC.

The chain has TRBV7-9 and TRBJ2-7; 7 nucleotides line up with TRBD1. J gave up 3 bases and V 6 bases, and 5 bases lay outside the gene matches. The CDR3 contains 13 residues. Germline-derived CDR1 and CDR2 are SEHNR and FQNEAQ (reference sequence). CDR3 loop: CASRGDSDYEQYF. CDR3 in DNA: TGTGCCAGCAGAGGGGACAGTGACTACGAGCAGTACTTC.

The chain couples TRBV27 to TRBJ2-1, with D possibly TRBD1 on 5 matching bases. Trimming took 5 bases from V and 0 from J, leaving 14 bases between them. The germline gives CDR1 MNHEY, CDR2 SMNVEV (reference sequence). The CDR3 length is 16 residues. CDR3 DNA sequence: TGTGCCAGCAGTACATCGACAGCCAACTCCTACAATGAGCAGTTCTTC. Encoded protein: CASSTSTANSYNEQFF.

The chain links TRBV12-5 to TRBJ1-2; D is ambiguous. The CDR3 runs 13 residues. Trimming cost V 1 base and J 6 bases, with 9 bases left between them. Germline-derived CDR1 and CDR2 are LGHNT and FRNRAP. The CDR3 region has the DNA TGTGCTAGTGGTTTGGCCGGGATCCATGGCTACACCTTC. Its protein is CASGLAGIHGYTF. The whole variable domain, filled in from reference TRBV12-5 and TRBJ1-2, reads DARVTQTPRHKVTEMGQEVTMRCQPILGHNTVFWYRQTMMQGLELLAYFRNRAPLDDSGMPKDRFSAEMPDATLATLKIQPSEPRDSAVYFCASGLAGIHGYTFGSGTRLTVV.

The chain couples TRBV27 to TRBJ2-5; D may be TRBD1 or TRBD2 (5 bases each). Trimming shortened V by 8 bases and J by 2 bases, and 12 bases separated the two germline ends. Germline CDR1 reads MNHEY; CDR2 reads SMNVEV (reference sequence). This CDR3 is built from 13 residues. The CDR3 reads CASGRWGQETQYF. DNA for the CDR3: TGTGCCAGCGGCCGTTGGGGGCAAGAGACCCAGTACTTC.

The chain combines TRBV2 with TRBJ2-3; TRBD2 agrees at 7 bases. The CDR3 has 13 amino acids. The V and J ends lost 9 bases and 4 bases, in that order; junction bases with no gene match: 7. CDR1 is SNHLY, CDR2 FYNNEI, per germline. The CDR3 coding sequence is TGTGCCAGTAACTGGGGAGGGGCAGATACGCAGTATTTT. Translated, it gives CASNWGGADTQYF.

J is TRBJ1-1 and V is TRBV13; no definite D call. Germline CDR1 and CDR2: PRHDT and FYEKMQ (reference sequence). The CDR3 has 14 amino acids. The V and J ends lost 6 bases and 0 bases respectively, with 11 bases between them. In DNA, the CDR3 is TGTGCCAGCAGGGTGAATCCGGTGAACACTGAAGCTTTCTTT. Translated: CASRVNPVNTEAFF.

The chain uses TRBV5-1 and TRBJ2-7, with TRBD1 identical over 9 bases. This CDR3 spans 15 amino acids. The ends lost 4 bases at V and 1 base at J; junction bases unmatched: 6. The germline gives CDR1 SGHRS, CDR2 YFSETQ. The CDR3 region has the DNA TGCGCCAGCAGCGAGGGGACAGGGTTGTCCTACGAGCAGTACTTC. Translating gives CASSEGTGLSYEQYF.

Here the CDR3 DNA reads TGTGCCAGCAGCCGGCTTGGGTCCTACGAGCAGTACTTC. Translated, it gives CASSRLGSYEQYF. The chain couples TRBV7-2 to TRBJ2-7; D gene uncertain. Germline lookup yields CDR1 SGHTA and CDR2 FQGNSA. V dropped 5 bases and J dropped 1 base, with 9 bases sitting between them. There are 13 residues in the CDR3.

DNA of the CDR3: TGTGCCAGCAGTGGGGTCAAAGGCTACACCTTC. It yields the protein CASSGVKGYTF. V and J are TRBV6-1 and TRBJ1-2, with D unclear. This CDR3 region has 11 residues. With 4 bases removed from V and 8 bases from J, the gap between germline ends came to 8 bases. The germline CDR1 and CDR2 sequences are MNHNS and SASEGT.